The source of this TCR beta chain is a study of blood T cell repertoires in COVID-19. Study-wide context: The cDNA or gDNA used as material had been derived from T cells, B-cell-depleted T cells, or PBMCs.

Concerning this clone: The sample holds other DNA sequences that translate to the same CDR3.

CDR3 length: 11 amino acids. V was cut by 7 bases and J by 0 bases, with 3 bases left in between. Seattle patients were enrolled while actively infected and followed longitudinally. Study processing details: Estimation of nucleated cell counts was performed using reference gene primer amplification. Clones were sequenced by immunoSEQ multiplex PCR, and TCRdb holds only the in-frame ones, with some missing. Clonal size and the V and J genes are those of that table, whereas D and trimming came from the DNA. The sample contains hundreds of thousands of clones, around 87% of which appear only once. J is TRBJ1-1 and V is TRBV12-3 or TRBV12-4, with unresolved D. The sample comprised peripheral blood. The sequence came from a woman in her 50s with COVID-19, enrolled during active disease. CDR3 loop: CASTLNTEAFF. The CDR3 DNA is TGTGCCAGCACTCTGAACACTGAAGCTTTCTTT.